This T cell receptor beta chain originates from a study of CD8 T cells in acute hepatitis C reinfection. Study-level points and caveats: Preferential TRBV04 and TRBV06 usage appeared in all groups and was not explained by the naive pool. Few CDR3s matched those for other epitopes. No group differed significantly in the high NS3-1073 repertoire diversity. Regardless of outcome, thirteen public clonotypes appeared, one using V04-02/J02-02.

Profiled with immunoSEQ multiplex PCR; TCRdb holds only in-frame clones, not every one. The profile shows 30,000 to 45,000 clones, roughly 85% of them singletons. About this clone itself: Its antigen is not known.

The CDR3 extends over 14 amino acids. CDR1 is SQVTM and CDR2 is ANQGSEA in the germline V gene. V trimming: 4 bases; J trimming: 12 bases; junction bases outside the gene matches: 14. The time point: naive CD8 control sorted from an acute-time-point sample. The TCR sequence derives from a woman between 18 and 29 years old who spontaneously cleared hepatitis C infection. V usage is TRBV29-1 and J usage is TRBJ2-1, with 8 bases identical to TRBD1. The sample consisted of naive CD8+ T cells from PBMCs. CDR3 coding DNA: TGCAGCGTTGTGACACAGGGGGAAGAGGGGGCGCAGTTCTTC. This translates into CSVVTQGEEGAQFF.